These T cell receptor beta chains were read from a single sample in a study of T cell responses to AZD1222 COVID-19 vaccine. The assay was immunoSEQ multiplex PCR, and TCRdb's table has in-frame clones only and misses some. The data show some 200,000 clones, about 90% seen once. The sample consisted of peripheral blood, taken on day 0 of AZD1222 vaccination. All receptors come from an adult in good health. CDR3s include the opening cysteine and the closing phenylalanine or tryptophan. Fields, in order: clone size, J gene, V gene, D gene, CDR3 protein, CDR3 DNA. D genes are given only for firm matches. The size of a clone is reported for some rows only, either as once, few or many, or as a class for expanded clones.

-	TRBJ1-6	TRBV27	-	CASSDYNSPLHF	TGTGCCAGCAGTGATTATAATTCACCCCTCCACTTT
-	TRBJ1-2	TRBV12-3/TRBV12-4	-	CASNLANRYGYTF	TGTGCCAGCAACCTTGCGAACAGATATGGCTACACCTTC
-	TRBJ2-7	TRBV19	TRBD1	CASSIQGTGGYEQYF	TGTGCCAGTAGTATTCAAGGGACAGGGGGATACGAGCAGTACTTC
-	TRBJ1-4	TRBV6-5	-	CASSYSTGWREKLFF	TGTGCCAGCAGTTACTCGACCGGGTGGCGGGAGAAACTGTTTTTT
-	TRBJ1-2	TRBV27	TRBD1	CASRLTGGDYGYTF	TGTGCCAGCAGATTAACAGGGGGCGACTATGGCTACACCTTC
-	TRBJ1-2	TRBV6-5	-	CASSYSGARVPSF	TGTGCCAGCAGTTACTCGGGGGCCAGGGTTCCTTCCTTC
-	TRBJ2-2	TRBV19	-	CASSIPLAIPNTGELFF	TGTGCCAGTAGTATTCCGCTGGCCATCCCGAACACCGGGGAGCTGTTTTTT
-	TRBJ1-3	TRBV9	-	CASSVETGNTIYF	TGTGCCAGCAGCGTAGAGACAGGAAACACCATATATTTT
-	TRBJ2-1	TRBV6-5	-	CASATGRTYNEQFF	TGTGCCAGCGCTACGGGAAGGACATACAATGAGCAGTTCTTC
-	TRBJ1-2	TRBV6-2/TRBV6-3	-	CASSHQTGYTF	TGTGCCAGCAGTCACCAGACAGGCTACACCTTC
-	TRBJ2-5	TRBV18	-	CASSPGVLGETQYF	TGTGCCAGCTCACCGGGAGTGTTGGGGGAGACCCAGTACTTC
-	TRBJ2-1	TRBV6-4	TRBD2	CASSASGGPVNEQFF	TGTGCCAGCAGCGCTAGCGGGGGGCCTGTTAATGAGCAGTTCTTC
once	TRBJ2-2	TRBV6-4	-	CASSVEGLHTGELFF	TGTGCCAGCAGTGTGGAGGGGTTGCACACCGGGGAGCTGTTTTTT
-	TRBJ2-2	TRBV7-9	-	CASSPSSDPDGTGELFF	TGTGCCAGCAGCCCGTCTAGCGACCCAGATGGGACCGGGGAGCTGTTTTTT
-	TRBJ1-5	TRBV30	-	CAWSDGQGNQPQHF	TGTGCCTGGAGTGATGGTCAGGGCAATCAGCCCCAGCATTTT
once	TRBJ2-6	TRBV27	-	CASSRGYGANVLTF	TGTGCCAGCAGCAGGGGTTATGGGGCCAACGTCCTGACTTTC
-	TRBJ2-5	TRBV30	TRBD2	CAWSGLAGGGAQYF	TGTGCCTGGAGTGGACTAGCGGGAGGAGGTGCCCAGTACTTC
-	TRBJ2-7	TRBV19	-	CASSFRLAAYEQYF	TGTGCCAGTAGTTTCAGGCTGGCGGCCTACGAGCAGTACTTC
-	TRBJ2-2	TRBV30	-	CAWTETGFGGELFF	TGTGCCTGGACCGAAACAGGGTTCGGGGGGGAGCTGTTTTTT
-	TRBJ1-2	TRBV14	TRBD1	CASSQAGQALFNYGYTF	TGTGCCAGCAGCCAAGCCGGACAGGCCCTTTTTAACTATGGCTACACCTTC
-	TRBJ2-3	TRBV19	-	CASSSAVRGGGTDTQYF	TGTGCCAGTAGCTCTGCAGTCAGGGGCGGGGGCACAGATACGCAGTATTTT
-	TRBJ2-7	TRBV13	TRBD2	CASSLSSLFPGGEQYF	TGTGCCAGCAGCTTATCCAGTCTCTTTCCGGGAGGCGAGCAGTACTTC
-	TRBJ2-2	TRBV9	-	CASSARGGGNTGELFF	TGTGCCAGCAGCGCCAGGGGAGGCGGGAACACCGGGGAGCTGTTTTTT
-	TRBJ1-2	TRBV5-1	TRBD1	CASSLAAGGNYGYTF	TGCGCCAGCAGCTTGGCGGCAGGGGGAAACTATGGCTACACCTTC
-	TRBJ2-3	TRBV19	TRBD2	CASSISGVTSGGGDTQYF	TGTGCCAGTAGTATAAGCGGTGTGACTAGCGGGGGTGGTGATACGCAGTATTTT
-	TRBJ2-3	TRBV5-1	TRBD2	CASSFGGGVADTQYF	TGCGCCAGCAGCTTCGGCGGGGGGGTGGCAGATACGCAGTATTTT
-	TRBJ1-3	TRBV2	-	CASSDPDSGNTIYF	TGTGCCAGCAGTGACCCGGACTCTGGAAACACCATATATTTT
-	TRBJ1-4	TRBV28	TRBD1	CASSSTGQGAGEKLFF	TGTGCCAGCAGTTCAACAGGACAGGGGGCCGGTGAAAAACTGTTTTTT
-	TRBJ2-5	TRBV3-1/TRBV3-2	-	CASSQECGYQETQYF	TGTGCCAGCAGCCAAGAGTGCGGGTACCAAGAGACCCAGTACTTC
few	TRBJ1-2	TRBV28	-	CASSLSYGYTF	TGTGCCAGCAGTTTAAGCTATGGCTACACCTTC
once	TRBJ2-5	TRBV14	-	CASSQGLQETQYF	TGTGCCAGCAGCCAGGGCCTACAAGAGACCCAGTACTTC
-	TRBJ1-2	TRBV5-6	-	CASSPGGRGTNYGYTF	TGTGCCAGCAGCCCTGGCGGGAGGGGAACGAACTATGGCTACACCTTC
once	TRBJ1-2	TRBV12-3/TRBV12-4	-	CASRAGEAGYTF	TGTGCCAGCAGGGCGGGGGAGGCTGGCTACACCTTC
-	TRBJ2-5	TRBV29-1	-	CSVPPDSIQETQYF	TGCAGCGTGCCGCCGGACAGCATTCAAGAGACCCAGTACTTC
-	TRBJ2-7	TRBV5-6	-	CASSPRGTGSYEQYF	TGTGCCAGCAGCCCGCGGGGTACAGGTTCCTACGAGCAGTACTTC
-	TRBJ2-1	TRBV7-9	-	CASSRRDKEQFF	TGTGCCAGCAGTCGCCGGGACAAAGAGCAGTTCTTC
-	TRBJ1-3	TRBV28	TRBD1	CASSPDGQGGNTIYF	TGTGCCAGCAGTCCCGACGGACAGGGCGGAAACACCATATATTTT
-	TRBJ1-3	TRBV6-5	-	CASSRENTIYF	TGTGCCAGCAGCAGAGAAAACACCATATATTTT
-	TRBJ2-1	TRBV5-4	-	CASSPTGDPYNEQFF	TGTGCCAGCAGCCCCACGGGGGACCCCTACAATGAGCAGTTCTTC
-	TRBJ1-2	TRBV6-5	-	CASKVGLSTYGYTF	TGTGCCAGCAAAGTCGGGTTATCCACGTATGGCTACACCTTC
-	TRBJ1-5	TRBV20-1	-	CSASVGGSNQPQHF	TGCAGTGCTAGTGTGGGGGGTAGCAATCAGCCCCAGCATTTT
-	TRBJ1-1	TRBV12-5	-	CASGLADSEAFF	TGTGCTAGTGGTTTGGCGGACAGTGAAGCTTTCTTT
-	TRBJ2-5	TRBV11-1	TRBD1	CASSLTNRGQYF	TGTGCCAGCAGCTTGACTAACAGGGGCCAGTACTTC
once	TRBJ1-3	TRBV19	TRBD1	CASSIEVNFGTAEGNTIYF	TGTGCCAGTAGTATAGAGGTAAATTTCGGGACAGCCGAAGGAAACACCATATATTTT
-	TRBJ2-1	TRBV5-1	TRBD2	CASTTSGGYNEQFF	TGCGCCAGCACGACTAGCGGGGGTTACAATGAGCAGTTCTTC
-	TRBJ2-1	TRBV2	TRBD2	CASRAEGGGFSEQFF	TGTGCCAGCAGGGCCGAGGGCGGGGGGTTTAGTGAGCAGTTCTTC
-	TRBJ1-5	TRBV6-2/TRBV6-3	TRBD1	CASSALGQSNQPQHF	TGTGCCAGCAGTGCTTTGGGACAGAGCAATCAGCCCCAGCATTTT
-	TRBJ1-2	TRBV6-5	-	CASSYSISGASGYTF	TGTGCCAGCAGTTACTCGATATCGGGGGCGAGCGGCTACACCTTC
-	TRBJ2-1	TRBV24-1	TRBD1	CATSARYRGHNEQFF	TGTGCCACCAGTGCGCGATACAGGGGGCACAATGAGCAGTTCTTC
-	TRBJ1-5	TRBV28	-	CASIDPVGNQPQHF	TGTGCCAGCATCGACCCGGTTGGGAATCAGCCCCAGCATTTT